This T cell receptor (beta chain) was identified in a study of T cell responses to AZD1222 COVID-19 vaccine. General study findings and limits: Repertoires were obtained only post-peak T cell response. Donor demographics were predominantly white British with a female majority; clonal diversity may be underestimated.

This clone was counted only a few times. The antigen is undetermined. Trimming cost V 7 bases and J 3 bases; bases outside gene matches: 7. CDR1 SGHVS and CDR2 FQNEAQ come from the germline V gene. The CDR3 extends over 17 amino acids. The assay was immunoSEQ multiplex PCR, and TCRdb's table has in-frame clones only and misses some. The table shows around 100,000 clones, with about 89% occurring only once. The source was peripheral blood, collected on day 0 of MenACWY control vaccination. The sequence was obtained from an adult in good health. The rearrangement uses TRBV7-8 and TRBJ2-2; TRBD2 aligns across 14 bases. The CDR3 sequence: CASNVGTSGSYTGELFF. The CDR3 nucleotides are TGTGCCAGCAACGTCGGGACTAGCGGGAGTTACACCGGGGAGCTGTTTTTT. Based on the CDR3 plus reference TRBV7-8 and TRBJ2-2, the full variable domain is GAGVSQSPRYKVAKRGQDVALRCDPISGHVSLFWYQQALGQGPEFLTYFQNEAQLDKSGLPSDRFFAERPEGSVSTLKIQRTQQEDSAVYLCASNVGTSGSYTGELFFGEGSRLTVL.